The present T cell receptor beta chain was sequenced within a study of siplizumab effects on memory and regulatory T cells. Whole-study context: Mixed lymphocyte reactions were performed as paired cultures containing siplizumab at around 0.91 ug/mL or no drug. Whole-study findings and limits: Mappable alloreactive CD4+ clones came from Treg cells about 66% of the time on average with siplizumab, against around 25% in controls.

V lost 0 bases and J lost 9, with 15 bases in between. The CDR3 consists of 15 residues. Germline V gene sequence: CDR1 MNHEY, CDR2 SVGAGI. Sequencing used immunoSEQ multiplex PCR; TCRdb keeps in-frame clones, though not all of them. The sample has a few thousand clones; roughly half are singletons. This clone is judged medium-sized (0.01 to 0.1%). Antigen unknown. The authors kept the mixed lymphocyte reaction cells in coculture at 37°C for six to seven days. The receptor was derived from a human donor in good health; the cells came from an allogeneic mixed lymphocyte reaction. Some clones in this sample may be carry-over from other donors' samples. The sequenced sample consisted of CFSE-low (dividing) CD4+ T cells sorted from an allogeneic mixed lymphocyte reaction. V usage is TRBV6-5 and J usage is TRBJ1-5; D gene uncertain. As DNA, the CDR3 is TGTGCCAGCAGTTACTCGATTGTATCCGGAGGGCCCCAGCATTTT. It is translated as CASSYSIVSGGPQHF.